Included here is one TCR beta chain sequence, with context. Its binding antigen is unknown. Qualities for individual bases were not recorded, and no much larger clone is one base off. The sample's time point label, decoded: pre-sensitization, week 0. What this sample's treatment or condition label stands for: therapeutic diphenylcyclopropenone sensitization with weekly scalp DPC. At each patch-test visit, blood was drawn before the patch test was applied. Eligible patients were aged 18 to 70, diagnosed with alopecia, deemed suitable for DPC therapy, and excluded if pregnant. Total RNA was isolated from unfractionated whole blood collected in Tempus Blood RNA tubes. V gives up 7 bases and J gives up 2 bases, and the segment between their germline ends measures 17 bases. The CDR3 has 16 amino acids, counting the end cysteine and phenylalanine. Only the CDR3 DNA is retained, 48 bases long and in frame from the first base.

The entry originates in a study of human T cells and chemical hapten exposure (dated by TCRdb to the early 2020s). Study-level background: For sensitization, 2% DPC in acetone was applied to a 2 cm by 2 cm area of upper inner arm skin. Weekly therapeutic DPC doses were additionally applied to the scalp of patients throughout the roughly 25-week study period. Patch testing was done on the upper back using Finn chambers containing 0.01% DPC, and results were scored after 6 days according to International Contact Dermatitis Research Group standards. Most of the patients in the cohort were female, and the cohort covered alopecia areata with under or over 50% scalp involvement, alopecia totalis and alopecia universalis. Libraries were pooled for sequencing, and per-sample TCR yields varied mainly because of small differences in library volumes within the pool. The study tracked peripheral blood TCR repertoire changes in vivo during primary and secondary sensitization to the hapten diphenylcyclopropenone (DPC) in alopecia patients. Blood samples were taken from patients before sensitization (week 0) and at 2, 6 and about 24 weeks after DPC sensitization. Under 30 alopecia patients gave blood for TCR sequencing at one to four time points (pre-sensitization, 2, 6 and 24 weeks). Overall study outcomes, separate from this receptor: The number of TCRs above 1 in 1000 frequency did not change with DPC sensitization; there was no evidence of global repertoire structure alterations. Because all patients had alopecia, a presumed autoimmune disease, the immune response of the patients might differ from that of healthy individuals. After repeated subsampling, changes were observed in the strength of the expansion versus patch-test correlation and in the threshold at which the correlation became significant. A positive correlation was found between the number of PT1 expanded TCRs and patch test score, with significance reached at thresholds 8, 16 and 32 but not 4. Expanded TCRs formed significantly more large CDR3 similarity clusters than pre-sensitization or healthy control sets, consistent with antigen-driven responses.

Libraries were made using RACE. TCRdb lists the instrument as NextSeq 500. Library preparation attached unique molecular identifiers to individual cDNA molecules for quantitative, reproducible TCR counting. From each blood RNA sample, both TCR alpha and TCR beta chains were sequenced. Regarding the original processing steps: A median of approximately 100,000 TCRs per sample was observed, with a range of 23,224 to 690,600. V, J and CDR3 annotation of the TCR reads was performed with the Decombinator software suite. For PS versus PT1 abundance plots, all samples were subsampled to the same number of TCRs (28,000). Expanded TCRs were defined as absent before sensitization and observed at least eight times at the 2-week time point. The public reads were reanalyzed by TCRdb: fastp trimming at Q25, MiXCR alignment, in-frame beta chains only. Every CDR3 protein is listed once, alongside the most common genes and DNA of its rows. The V and J calls and clone size come from TCRdb's table, not from the authors' own analysis. In all, the sample holds 35,000 to 50,000 distinct CDR3 sequences, and 8% to 11% of those were seen once. The ten most abundant clones make up approximately 5.9% of the sample.

The specimen comprised whole blood, sampled in connection with sensitization to the hapten diphenylcyclopropenone (DPC). This TCR was recovered from a man between 25 and 39 years old with alopecia areata. Some clones in this sample may be carry-over from other donors' samples. The chain is assembled from TRBV12-3 or TRBV12-4 and TRBJ2-2; a confident D gene designation cannot be given. Here is the DNA: TGTGCCAGCAATCCCCAGCCCTTAGACAACACCGGGGAGCTGTTTTTT. It translates as CASNPQPLDNTGELFF.